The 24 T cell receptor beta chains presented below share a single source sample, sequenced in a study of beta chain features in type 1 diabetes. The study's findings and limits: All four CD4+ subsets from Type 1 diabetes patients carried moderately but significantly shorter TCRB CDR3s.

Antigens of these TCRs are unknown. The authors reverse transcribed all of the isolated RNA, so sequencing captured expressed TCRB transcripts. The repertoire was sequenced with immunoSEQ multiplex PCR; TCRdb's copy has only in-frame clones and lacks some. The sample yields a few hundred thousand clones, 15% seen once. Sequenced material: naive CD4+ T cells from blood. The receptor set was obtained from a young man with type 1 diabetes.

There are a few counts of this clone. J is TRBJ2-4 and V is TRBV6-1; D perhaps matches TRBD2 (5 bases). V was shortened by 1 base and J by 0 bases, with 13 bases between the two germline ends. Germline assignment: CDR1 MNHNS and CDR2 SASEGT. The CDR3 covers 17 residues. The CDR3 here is CASSEGGWSVAKNIQYF. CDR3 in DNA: TGTGCCAGCAGTGAAGGCGGGTGGAGCGTAGCCAAAAACATTCAGTACTTC.

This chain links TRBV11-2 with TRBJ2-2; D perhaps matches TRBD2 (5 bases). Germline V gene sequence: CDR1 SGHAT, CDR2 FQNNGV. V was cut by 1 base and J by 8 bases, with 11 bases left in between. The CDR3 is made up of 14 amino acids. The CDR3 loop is CASSLVAGDGELFF. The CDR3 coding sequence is TGTGCCAGCAGCTTAGTGGCGGGTGATGGGGAGCTGTTTTTT.

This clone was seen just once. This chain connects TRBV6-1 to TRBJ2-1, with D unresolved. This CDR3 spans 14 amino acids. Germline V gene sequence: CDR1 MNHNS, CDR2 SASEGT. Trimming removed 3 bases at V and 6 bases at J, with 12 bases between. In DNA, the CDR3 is TGTGCCAGCAGTGACCTCTCGGTCACCAATGAGCAGTTCTTC. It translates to CASSDLSVTNEQFF.

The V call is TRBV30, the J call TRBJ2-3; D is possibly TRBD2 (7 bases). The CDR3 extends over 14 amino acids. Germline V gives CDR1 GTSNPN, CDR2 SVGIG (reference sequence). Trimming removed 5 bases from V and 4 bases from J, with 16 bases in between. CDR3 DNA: TGTGCCTGGCGGATGGCCGGGGGGCCAGATACGCAGTATTTT. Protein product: CAWRMAGGPDTQYF.

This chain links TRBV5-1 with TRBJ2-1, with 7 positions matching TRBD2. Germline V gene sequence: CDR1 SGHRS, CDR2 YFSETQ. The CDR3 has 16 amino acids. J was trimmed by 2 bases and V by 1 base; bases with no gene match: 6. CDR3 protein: CASSLSTSRTYNEQFF. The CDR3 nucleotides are TGCGCCAGCAGCTTGTCGACTAGCAGGACCTACAATGAGCAGTTCTTC.

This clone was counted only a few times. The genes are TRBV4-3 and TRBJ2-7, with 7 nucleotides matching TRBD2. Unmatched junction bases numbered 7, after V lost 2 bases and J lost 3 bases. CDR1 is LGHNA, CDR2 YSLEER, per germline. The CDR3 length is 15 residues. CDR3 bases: TGCGCCAGCAGCCAATCCGAGCGGGGCCGCTACGAGCAGTACTTC. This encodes CASSQSERGRYEQYF.

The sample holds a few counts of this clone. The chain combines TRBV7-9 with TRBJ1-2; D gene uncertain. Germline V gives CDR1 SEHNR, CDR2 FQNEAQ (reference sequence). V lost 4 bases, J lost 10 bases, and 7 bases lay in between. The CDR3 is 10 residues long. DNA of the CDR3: TGTGCCAGCAGCTCCGACATCTACACCTTC. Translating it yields CASSSDIYTF.

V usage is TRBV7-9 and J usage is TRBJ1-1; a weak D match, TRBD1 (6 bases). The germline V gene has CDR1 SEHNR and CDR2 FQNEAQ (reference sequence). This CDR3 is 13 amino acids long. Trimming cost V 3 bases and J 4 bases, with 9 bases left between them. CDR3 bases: TGTGCCAGCAGCTTCCAGGGGAGCACTGAAGCTTTCTTT. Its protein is CASSFQGSTEAFF. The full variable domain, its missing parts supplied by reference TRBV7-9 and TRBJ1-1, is DTGVSQNPRHKITKRGQNVTFRCDPISEHNRLYWYRQTLGQGPEFLTYFQNEAQLEKSRLLSDRFSAERPKGSFSTLEIQRTEQGDSAMYLCASSFQGSTEAFFGQGTRLTVV.

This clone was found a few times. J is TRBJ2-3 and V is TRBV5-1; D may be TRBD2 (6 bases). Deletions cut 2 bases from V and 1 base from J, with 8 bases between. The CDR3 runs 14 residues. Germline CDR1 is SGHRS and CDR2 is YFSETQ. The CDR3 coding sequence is TGCGCCAGCAGCTTCGGCGGGGGCACAGATACGCAGTATTTT. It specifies CASSFGGGTDTQYF. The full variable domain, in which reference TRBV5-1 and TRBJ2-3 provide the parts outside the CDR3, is KAGVTQTPRYLIKTRGQQVTLSCSPISGHRSVSWYQQTPGQGLQFLFEYFSETQRNKGNFPGRFSGRQFSNSRSEMNVSTLELGDSALYLCASSFGGGTDTQYFGPGTRLTVL.

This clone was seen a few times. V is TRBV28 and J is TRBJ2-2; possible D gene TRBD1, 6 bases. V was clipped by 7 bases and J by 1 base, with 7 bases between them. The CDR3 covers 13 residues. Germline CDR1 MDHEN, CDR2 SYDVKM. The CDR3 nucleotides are TGTGCCAGCACCAGGGGGAACACCGGGGAGCTGTTTTTT. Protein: CASTRGNTGELFF. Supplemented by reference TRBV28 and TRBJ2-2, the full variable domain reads DVKVTQSSRYLVKRTGEKVFLECVQDMDHENMFWYRQDPGLGLRLIYFSYDVKMKEKGDIPEGYSVSREKKERFSLILESASTNQTSMYLCASTRGNTGELFFGEGSRLTVL.

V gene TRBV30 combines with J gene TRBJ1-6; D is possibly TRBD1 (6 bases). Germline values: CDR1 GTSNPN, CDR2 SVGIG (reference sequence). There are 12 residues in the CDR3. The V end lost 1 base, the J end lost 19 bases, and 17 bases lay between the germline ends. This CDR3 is CAWSDSQGSGHF. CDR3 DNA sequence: TGTGCCTGGAGTGATTCACAGGGATCGGGGCACTTT.

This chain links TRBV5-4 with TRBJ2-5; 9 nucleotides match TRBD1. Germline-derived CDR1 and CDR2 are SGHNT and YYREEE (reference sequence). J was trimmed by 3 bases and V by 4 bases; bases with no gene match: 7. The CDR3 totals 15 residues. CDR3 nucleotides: TGTGCCAGCAGCAGAACCGGGACAGGGAAAGAGACCCAGTACTTC. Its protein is CASSRTGTGKETQYF. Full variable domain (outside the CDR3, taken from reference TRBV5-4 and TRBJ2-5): ETGVTQSPTHLIKTRGQQVTLRCSSQSGHNTVSWYQQALGQGPQFIFQYYREEENGRGNFPPRFSGLQFPNYSSELNVNALELDDSALYLCASSRTGTGKETQYFGPGTRLLVL.

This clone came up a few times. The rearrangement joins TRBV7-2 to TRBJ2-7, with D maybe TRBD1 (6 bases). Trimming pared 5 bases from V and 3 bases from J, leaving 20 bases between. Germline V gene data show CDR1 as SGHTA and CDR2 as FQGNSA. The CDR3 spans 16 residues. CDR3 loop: CASSQTTGILLYEQYF. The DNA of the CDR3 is TGTGCCAGCAGCCAGACCACAGGGATCCTCCTCTACGAGCAGTACTTC.

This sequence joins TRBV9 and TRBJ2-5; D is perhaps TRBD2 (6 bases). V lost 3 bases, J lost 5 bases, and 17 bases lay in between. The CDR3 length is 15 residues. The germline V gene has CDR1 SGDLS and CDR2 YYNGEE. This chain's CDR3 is CASSASPGVGETQYF. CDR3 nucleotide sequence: TGTGCCAGCAGCGCATCGCCGGGGGTTGGGGAGACCCAGTACTTC.

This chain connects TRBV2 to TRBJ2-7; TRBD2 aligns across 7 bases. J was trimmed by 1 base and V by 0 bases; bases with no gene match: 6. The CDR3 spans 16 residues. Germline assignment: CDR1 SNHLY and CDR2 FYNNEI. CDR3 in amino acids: CASSEAWGGKSYEQYF. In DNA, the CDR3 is TGTGCCAGCAGTGAAGCGTGGGGGGGGAAATCCTACGAGCAGTACTTC.

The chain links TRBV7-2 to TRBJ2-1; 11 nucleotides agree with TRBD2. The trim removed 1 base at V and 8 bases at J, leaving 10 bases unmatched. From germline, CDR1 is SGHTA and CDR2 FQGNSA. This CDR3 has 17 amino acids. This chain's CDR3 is CASSLGPLAGDLDEQFF. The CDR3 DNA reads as TGTGCCAGCAGCTTAGGGCCACTAGCGGGAGACCTCGATGAGCAGTTCTTC.

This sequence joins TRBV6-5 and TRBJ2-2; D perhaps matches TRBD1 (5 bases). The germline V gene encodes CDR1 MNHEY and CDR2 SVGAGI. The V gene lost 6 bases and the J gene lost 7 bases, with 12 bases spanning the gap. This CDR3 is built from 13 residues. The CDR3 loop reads CASRPRGNGELFF. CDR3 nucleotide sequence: TGTGCCAGCAGACCAAGGGGAAACGGGGAGCTGTTTTTT.

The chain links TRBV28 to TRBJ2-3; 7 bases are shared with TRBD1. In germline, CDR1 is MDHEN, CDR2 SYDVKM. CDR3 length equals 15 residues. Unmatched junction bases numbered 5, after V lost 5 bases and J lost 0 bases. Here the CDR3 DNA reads TGTGCCAGCAGTCCGCCGGGACAGAGCACAGATACGCAGTATTTT. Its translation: CASSPPGQSTDTQYF.

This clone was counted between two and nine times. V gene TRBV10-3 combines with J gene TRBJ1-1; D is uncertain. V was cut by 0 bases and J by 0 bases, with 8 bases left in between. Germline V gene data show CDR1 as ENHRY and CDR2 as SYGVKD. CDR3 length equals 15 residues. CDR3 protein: CAISESGSLNTEAFF. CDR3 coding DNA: TGTGCCATCAGTGAGTCCGGGAGCTTGAACACTGAAGCTTTCTTT.

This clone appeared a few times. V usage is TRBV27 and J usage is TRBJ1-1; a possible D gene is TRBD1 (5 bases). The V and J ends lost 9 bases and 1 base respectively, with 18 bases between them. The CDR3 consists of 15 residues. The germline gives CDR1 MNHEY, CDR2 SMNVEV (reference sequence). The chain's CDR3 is CASTGPLERNTEAFF. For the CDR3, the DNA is TGTGCCAGTACAGGTCCCCTGGAGAGGAACACTGAAGCTTTCTTT.

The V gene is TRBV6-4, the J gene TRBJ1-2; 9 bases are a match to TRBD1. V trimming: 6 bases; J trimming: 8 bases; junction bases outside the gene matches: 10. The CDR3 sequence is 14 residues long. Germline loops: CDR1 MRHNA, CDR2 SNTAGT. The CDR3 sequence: CASRPGQGAVGYTF. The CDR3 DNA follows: TGTGCCAGCAGACCGGGACAGGGAGCAGTGGGCTACACCTTC.

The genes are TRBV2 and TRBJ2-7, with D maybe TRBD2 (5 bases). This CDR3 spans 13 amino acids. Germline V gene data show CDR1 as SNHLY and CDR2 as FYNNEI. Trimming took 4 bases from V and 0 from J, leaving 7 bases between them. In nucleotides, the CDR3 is TGTGCCAGCAGTGCTGACTACTCCTACGAGCAGTACTTC. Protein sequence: CASSADYSYEQYF. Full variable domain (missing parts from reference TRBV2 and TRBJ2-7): EPEVTQTPSHQVTQMGQEVILRCVPISNHLYFYWYRQILGQKVEFLVSFYNNEISEKSEIFDDQFSVERPDGSNFTLKIRSTKLEDSAMYFCASSADYSYEQYFGPGTRLTVT.

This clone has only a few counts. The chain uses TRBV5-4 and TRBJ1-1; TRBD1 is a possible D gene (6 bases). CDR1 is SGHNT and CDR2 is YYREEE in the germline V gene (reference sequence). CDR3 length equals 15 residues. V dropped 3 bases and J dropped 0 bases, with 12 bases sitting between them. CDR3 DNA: TGTGCCAGCAGCTCCCAGGGGCGGGTGAACACTGAAGCTTTCTTT. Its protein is CASSSQGRVNTEAFF.

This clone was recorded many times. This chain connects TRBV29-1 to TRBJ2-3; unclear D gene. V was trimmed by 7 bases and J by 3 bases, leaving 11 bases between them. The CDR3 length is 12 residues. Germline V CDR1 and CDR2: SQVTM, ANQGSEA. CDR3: CSGQRLTDTQYF. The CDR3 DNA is TGCAGCGGGCAGCGCTTAACAGATACGCAGTATTTT.